This TCR beta chain was observed in a study of patients and donors after allogeneic stem cell transplantation. The CDR3 is 15 residues long. The V gene end was trimmed by 1 base and the J gene end by 5 bases; junction bases not matched to a gene: 5. Germline V gene lookup returns CDR1 LGHDT and CDR2 YNNKEL (reference sequence). TCRdb redid the calling of the RT-PCR reads with MiXCR, one entry per CDR3 protein. The sample records 200,000 to 250,000 distinct CDR3 sequences, roughly 13% being singletons. The TCR sequence derives from a human donor who was either an allogeneic HSCT recipient or a stem cell or donor lymphocyte infusion donor (not recorded which). It is not recorded whose cells these are; they may come from a transplant donor. The chain links TRBV3-1 to TRBJ2-7, with 10 bases lining up with TRBD2. Material: blood, either unsorted or a sorted T cell fraction (not recorded which). CDR3 in amino acids: CASSQGWGLANEQYF. For the CDR3, the DNA is TGTGCCAGCAGCCAAGGTTGGGGACTAGCGAACGAGCAGTACTTC.